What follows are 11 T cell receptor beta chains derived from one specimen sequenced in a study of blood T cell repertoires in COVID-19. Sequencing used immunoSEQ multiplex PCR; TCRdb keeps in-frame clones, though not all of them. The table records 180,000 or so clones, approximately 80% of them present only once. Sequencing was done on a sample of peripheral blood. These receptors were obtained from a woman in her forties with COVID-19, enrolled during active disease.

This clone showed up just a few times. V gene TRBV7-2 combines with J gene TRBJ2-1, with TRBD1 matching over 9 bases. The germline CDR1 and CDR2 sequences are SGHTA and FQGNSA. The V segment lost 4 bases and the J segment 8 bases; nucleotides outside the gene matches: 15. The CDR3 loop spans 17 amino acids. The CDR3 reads CASSSRRDRVSRDEQFF. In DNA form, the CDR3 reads TGTGCCAGCAGCTCAAGACGGGACAGGGTGTCTCGGGATGAGCAGTTCTTC.

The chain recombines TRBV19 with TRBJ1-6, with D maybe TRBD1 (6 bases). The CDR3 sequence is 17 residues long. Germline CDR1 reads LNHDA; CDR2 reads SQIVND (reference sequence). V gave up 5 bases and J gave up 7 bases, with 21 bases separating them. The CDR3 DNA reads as TGTGCCAGTAGTGCATATGCCCTACAGGGCAGCAATTCACCCCTCCACTTT. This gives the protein CASSAYALQGSNSPLHF.

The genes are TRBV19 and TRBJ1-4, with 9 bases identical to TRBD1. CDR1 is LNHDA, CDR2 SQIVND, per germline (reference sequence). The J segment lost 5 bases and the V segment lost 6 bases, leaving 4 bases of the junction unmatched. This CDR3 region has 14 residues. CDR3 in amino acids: CASSDRGGNEKLFF. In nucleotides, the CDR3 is TGTGCCAGTAGCGACAGGGGGGGGAATGAAAAACTGTTTTTT. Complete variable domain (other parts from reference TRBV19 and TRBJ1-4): DGGITQSPKYLFRKEGQNVTLSCEQNLNHDAMYWYRQDPGQGLRLIYYSQIVNDFQKGDIAEGYSVSREKKESFPLTVTSAQKNPTAFYLCASSDRGGNEKLFFGSGTQLSVL.

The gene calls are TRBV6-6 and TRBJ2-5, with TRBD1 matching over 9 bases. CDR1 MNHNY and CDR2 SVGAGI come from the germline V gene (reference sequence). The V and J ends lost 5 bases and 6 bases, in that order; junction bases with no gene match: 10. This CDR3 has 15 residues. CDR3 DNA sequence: TGTGCCAGCAGTGCTACAGGGGGCCTCAGAAAGACCCAGTACTTC. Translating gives CASSATGGLRKTQYF.

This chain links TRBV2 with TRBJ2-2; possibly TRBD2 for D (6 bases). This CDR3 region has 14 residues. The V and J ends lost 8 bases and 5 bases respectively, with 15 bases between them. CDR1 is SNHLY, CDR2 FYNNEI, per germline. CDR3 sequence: CASRGEVITGELFF. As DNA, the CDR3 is TGTGCCAGCCGAGGGGAGGTGATAACCGGGGAGCTGTTTTTT.

CDR3 nucleotides: TGTGCCAGCAGCTTAGCGGGGCGCGGGATCAGAATTGGCGGGCAGTTCTTC. Amino acid sequence: CASSLAGRGIRIGGQFF. The chain links TRBV7-2 to TRBJ2-1; TRBD2 might be the D (6 bases). In germline, CDR1 is SGHTA, CDR2 FQGNSA. The CDR3 is made up of 17 amino acids. Deletions cut 0 bases from V and 12 bases from J, with 24 bases between.

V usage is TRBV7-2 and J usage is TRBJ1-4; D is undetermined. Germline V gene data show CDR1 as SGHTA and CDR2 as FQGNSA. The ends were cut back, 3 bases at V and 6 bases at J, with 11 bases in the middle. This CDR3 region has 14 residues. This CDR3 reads CASSFISSHEKLFF. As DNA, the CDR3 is TGTGCCAGCAGCTTTATCTCGAGTCATGAAAAACTGTTTTTT.

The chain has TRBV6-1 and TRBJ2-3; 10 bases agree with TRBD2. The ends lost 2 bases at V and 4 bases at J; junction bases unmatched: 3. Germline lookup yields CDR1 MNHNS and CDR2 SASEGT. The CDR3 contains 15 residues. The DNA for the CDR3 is TGTGCCAGCAGTGAATTACTAGCGGGGTCAGATACGCAGTATTTT. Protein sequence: CASSELLAGSDTQYF.

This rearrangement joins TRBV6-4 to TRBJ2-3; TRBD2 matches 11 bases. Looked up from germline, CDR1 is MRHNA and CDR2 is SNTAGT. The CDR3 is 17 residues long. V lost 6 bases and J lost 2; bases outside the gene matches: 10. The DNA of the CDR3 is TGTGCCAGCAGCCCTCCGACTAGCGGGGCCCTCACAGATACGCAGTATTTT. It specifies CASSPPTSGALTDTQYF.

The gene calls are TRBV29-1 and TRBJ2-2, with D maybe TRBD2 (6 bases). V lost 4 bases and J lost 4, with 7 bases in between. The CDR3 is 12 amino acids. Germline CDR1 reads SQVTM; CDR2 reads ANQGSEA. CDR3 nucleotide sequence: TGCAGCGTTGTGGGGGGCACCGGGGAGCTGTTTTTT. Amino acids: CSVVGGTGELFF.

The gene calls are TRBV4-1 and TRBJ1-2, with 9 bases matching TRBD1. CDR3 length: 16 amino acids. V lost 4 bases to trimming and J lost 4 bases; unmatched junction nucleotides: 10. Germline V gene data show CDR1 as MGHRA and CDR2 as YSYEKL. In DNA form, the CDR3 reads TGCGCCAGCAGCCCATCGACCGGGACAGGGCTCTATGGCTACACCTTC. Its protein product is CASSPSTGTGLYGYTF.